These 23 T cell receptor beta chains were all obtained from the same sample, sequenced in a study of graft-versus-host responses after intestinal transplantation. These receptors lack a known antigen. Generated by immunoSEQ multiplex PCR, the TCRdb table keeps only in-frame clones and is missing some. The table shows some 110,000 clones, with more than 85% occurring only once. Material: unstimulated CD4+ T cells sorted from spleen or lymph node cells, obtained before intestinal transplant. These receptors all come from a human donor who received an intestinal transplant.

The chain carries TRBV2 and TRBJ2-5; D is undetermined. The CDR3 totals 12 residues. Trimming removed 4 bases from V and 4 bases from J, with 7 bases in between. Germline lookup yields CDR1 SNHLY and CDR2 FYNNEI. DNA of the CDR3: TGTGCCAGCAGTGGGGCTCGAGAGACCCAGTACTTC. Its protein product is CASSGARETQYF.

The chain couples TRBV4-1 to TRBJ2-1; the D is unclear. V shed 1 base and J shed 0 bases, with 7 bases lying between them. CDR1 and CDR2 from the germline V gene are MGHRA and YSYEKL. The CDR3 covers 15 residues. CDR3 nucleotides: TGCGCCAGCAGCCAAGGCGAGAGCTCCTACAATGAGCAGTTCTTC. This sequence encodes CASSQGESSYNEQFF.

The count of this clone is one. The chain has TRBV2 and TRBJ2-5, with D tentatively TRBD2 (6 bases). Trimming took 8 bases from V and 3 from J, leaving 7 bases between them. The CDR3 runs to 11 residues. The germline V gene has CDR1 SNHLY and CDR2 FYNNEI. The CDR3 coding sequence is TGTGCCAGCTGGAGGGAAGAGACCCAGTACTTC. Protein product: CASWREETQYF.

This clone has just a few counts. The J gene is TRBJ2-5, the V gene TRBV6-5; D unresolved. Germline V gives CDR1 MNHEY, CDR2 SVGAGI. V was trimmed by 5 bases and J by 1 base, leaving 11 bases between them. The CDR3 covers 14 residues. The CDR3 DNA sequence: TGTGCCAGCAGTAAAGGAAGAAGCCAAGAGACCCAGTACTTC. This translates into CASSKGRSQETQYF.

The chain employs TRBV7-6 and TRBJ2-5, with D maybe TRBD2 (6 bases). Looked up from germline, CDR1 is SGHVS and CDR2 is FNYEAQ. Between the trimmed V and J ends, which lost 5 bases and 5 bases, there was a span of 15 bases. The CDR3 is 14 amino acids. CDR3 in DNA: TGTGCCAGCAGCCTCCCTCGGAGGGCGGAGACCCAGTACTTC. Translated: CASSLPRRAETQYF.

The genes are TRBV2 and TRBJ2-6, with 10 bases lining up with TRBD1. CDR1 and CDR2 from the germline V gene are SNHLY and FYNNEI. Trimming at V came to 4 bases and at J to 0 bases, leaving 3 bases not matched to a gene. The CDR3 length is 17 residues. CDR3: CASSVGQGNSGANVLTF. The CDR3, as DNA: TGTGCCAGCAGTGTGGGACAGGGGAACTCTGGGGCCAACGTCCTGACTTTC.

This chain uses TRBV6-5 with TRBJ2-7; either TRBD1 or TRBD2 may supply D (5 bases each). V gave up 2 bases and J gave up 9 bases, with 14 bases separating them. The germline V gene encodes CDR1 MNHEY and CDR2 SVGAGI. CDR3 length: 13 residues. The chain's CDR3 is CASSYRDLRVQYF. The CDR3 DNA reads as TGTGCCAGCAGTTACAGGGACCTCAGGGTGCAGTACTTC.

The chain joins TRBV5-1 to TRBJ2-3; no clear D gene. Trimming removed 0 bases from V and 4 bases from J, with 12 bases in between. From germline, CDR1 is SGHRS and CDR2 YFSETQ. CDR3 size: 15 residues. CDR3 region: CASSLEPGRPDTQYF. For the CDR3, the DNA is TGCGCCAGCAGCTTGGAACCCGGCAGGCCAGATACGCAGTATTTT.

The chain couples TRBV9 to TRBJ1-6; a possible D gene is TRBD1 (5 bases). Trimming cost V 0 bases and J 6 bases, with 16 bases left between them. The CDR3 length is 17 residues. Per the germline V gene, CDR1 is SGDLS and CDR2 is YYNGEE. In DNA, the CDR3 is TGTGCCAGCAGCGTAGATGGTCGGGCAGGGTTTAATTCACCCCTCCACTTT. Its protein product is CASSVDGRAGFNSPLHF. The variable domain in full, with the rest retrieved from reference TRBV9 and TRBJ1-6, is DSGVTQTPKHLITATGQRVTLRCSPRSGDLSVYWYQQSLDQGLQFLIQYYNGEERAKGNILERFSAQQFPDLHSELNLSSLELGDSALYFCASSVDGRAGFNSPLHFGNGTRLTVT.

The rearrangement uses TRBV29-1 and TRBJ2-7, with 13 bases aligning to TRBD2. CDR1 is SQVTM and CDR2 is ANQGSEA in the germline V gene. The junction had 13 bases not matched to a gene; V was cut back by 4 bases and J by 4 bases. CDR3 length: 17 residues. CDR3 protein: CSVGVLAGGPGSYEQYF. CDR3 nucleotide sequence: TGCAGCGTTGGTGTACTAGCGGGAGGGCCTGGGTCGTACGAGCAGTACTTC.

The chain joins TRBV5-4 to TRBJ2-1; 10 nucleotides align to TRBD2. Losses at the gene ends were 4 bases for V and 0 bases for J; bases not matched to a gene: 7. From germline, CDR1 is SGHNT and CDR2 YYREEE (reference sequence). The CDR3 is made up of 17 amino acids. The CDR3: CASSQDSSGSSYNEQFF. The CDR3 DNA reads TGTGCCAGCAGCCAAGATTCTAGCGGGAGCTCCTACAATGAGCAGTTCTTC.

This clone was found a few times. This chain links TRBV2 with TRBJ1-6, with TRBD1 matching 8 bases. The CDR3 sequence is 17 residues long. Trimming at V came to 3 bases and at J to 9 bases, leaving 13 bases not matched to a gene. Germline lookup yields CDR1 SNHLY and CDR2 FYNNEI. CDR3 sequence (DNA): TGTGCCAGCAGTGAGCGGACAGGGATGGCTTTCAGTTCACCCCTCCACTTT. It encodes CASSERTGMAFSSPLHF.

This chain links TRBV2 with TRBJ2-1; D ambiguous. The germline V gene encodes CDR1 SNHLY and CDR2 FYNNEI. The CDR3 has 11 amino acids. Trimming shortened V by 3 bases and J by 12 bases, and 9 bases separated the two germline ends. As DNA, the CDR3 is TGTGCCAGCAGTGATGGGGAAGTGCAGTTCTTC. This translates into CASSDGEVQFF.

This chain uses TRBV4-2 with TRBJ2-3, with 9 bases fitting TRBD2. The germline CDR1 and CDR2 sequences are LGHNA and YNFKEQ. This CDR3 contains 17 residues. With 4 bases clipped from V and 0 bases from J, the junction kept 8 bases outside the gene matches. The CDR3 DNA reads as TGTGCCAGCAGCCCTGCCCTAGCGGGATATAGCACAGATACGCAGTATTTT. Protein product: CASSPALAGYSTDTQYF.

The genes are TRBV18 and TRBJ2-5; D unclear. The germline V gene encodes CDR1 KGHSH and CDR2 LQKENI. The CDR3 length is 12 residues. Between the trimmed V and J ends, which lost 1 base and 3 bases, there was a span of 3 bases. CDR3 protein: CASSPLEETQYF. For the CDR3, the DNA is TGTGCCAGCTCACCACTGGAAGAGACCCAGTACTTC.

A few counts support this clone. The J gene is TRBJ1-2, the V gene TRBV19; weak D call: TRBD1 (6 bases). Trimming removed 0 bases from V and 6 bases from J, with 11 bases in between. The CDR3 spans 14 residues. Germline values: CDR1 LNHDA, CDR2 SQIVND (reference sequence). CDR3 sequence: CASSIEGGYDGYTF. DNA for the CDR3: TGTGCCAGTAGTATAGAGGGGGGCTACGATGGCTACACCTTC.

A few counts support this clone. This chain joins TRBV2 and TRBJ1-5; D gene unclear. V lost 6 bases, J lost 0 bases, and 9 bases lay in between. Germline CDR1 reads SNHLY; CDR2 reads FYNNEI. The CDR3 is 14 residues long. The CDR3 spells CASRQTLSNQPQHF. Written as DNA, the CDR3 is TGTGCCAGCAGACAGACGCTTAGCAATCAGCCCCAGCATTTT.

The V gene is TRBV7-3, the J gene TRBJ1-2; no definite D call. The CDR3 has 14 amino acids. In germline, CDR1 is SGHTA, CDR2 FQGTGA. V lost 0 bases to trimming and J lost 4 bases, with 9 bases between them. This chain's CDR3 is CASSLTPGSYGYTF. CDR3 bases: TGTGCCAGCAGCTTAACCCCGGGGAGCTATGGCTACACCTTC.

This chain links TRBV2 with TRBJ1-5, with D maybe TRBD1 (5 bases). Germline CDR1 and CDR2: SNHLY and FYNNEI. The germline V and J ends were trimmed by 7 bases and 9 bases, with 13 bases remaining between them. The CDR3 covers 12 residues. DNA for the CDR3: TGTGCCAGCACTGGGAATCAGGGGCCCCAGCATTTT. It codes for CASTGNQGPQHF.

The rearrangement uses TRBV6-1 and TRBJ1-6; D is possibly TRBD1 (5 bases). V was cut by 6 bases and J by 0 bases, with 21 bases left in between. This CDR3 is built from 19 residues. Germline CDR1 reads MNHNS; CDR2 reads SASEGT. This chain's CDR3 is CASRELQGSQSSYNSPLHF. In DNA form, the CDR3 reads TGTGCCAGCAGGGAACTCCAGGGATCCCAGAGCTCCTATAATTCACCCCTCCACTTT.

V gene TRBV7-9 combines with J gene TRBJ1-5; 8 positions match TRBD1. The germline CDR1 and CDR2 sequences are SEHNR and FQNEAQ (reference sequence). The CDR3 is 15 residues long. Unmatched junction bases numbered 6, after V lost 5 bases and J lost 3 bases. The CDR3 DNA reads as TGTGCCAGCAGCCCCGGGACAGGCCCCAATCAGCCCCAGCATTTT. This codes for CASSPGTGPNQPQHF. The entire variable domain, with the rest obtained from reference TRBV7-9 and TRBJ1-5, is as follows: DTGVSQNPRHKITKRGQNVTFRCDPISEHNRLYWYRQTLGQGPEFLTYFQNEAQLEKSRLLSDRFSAERPKGSFSTLEIQRTEQGDSAMYLCASSPGTGPNQPQHFGDGTRLSIL.

The chain employs TRBV6-1 and TRBJ1-2; 8 nucleotides match TRBD1. The ends lost 5 bases at V and 5 bases at J; junction bases unmatched: 7. The CDR3 loop spans 14 amino acids. Per the germline V gene, CDR1 is MNHNS and CDR2 is SASEGT. In DNA form, the CDR3 reads TGTGCCAGCAGTTCGGACAGGGCTTGGTATGGCTACACCTTC. Its translation: CASSSDRAWYGYTF.

The chain recombines TRBV6-5 with TRBJ1-1; D is undetermined. The CDR3 loop spans 12 amino acids. The germline V gene encodes CDR1 MNHEY and CDR2 SVGAGI. Trimming cost V 4 bases and J 10 bases, with 13 bases left between them. This CDR3 is CASSSGAGIAFF. CDR3 sequence (DNA): TGTGCCAGCAGTTCAGGCGCCGGGATAGCTTTCTTT.